Sequencing of this T cell receptor beta chain was carried out in a study of T cell repertoires in cytomegalovirus infection. Study background: Signatures in public TCR beta sequences pointed to both CMV infection and matching HLA type.

Trimming cost V 4 bases and J 3 bases, with 9 bases left between them. This CDR3 is built from 13 residues. Germline V CDR1 and CDR2: MNHEY, SMNVEV (reference sequence). Study-level findings and limits: HLA-C-restricted CMV-specific TCR beta clonotypes prevailed in the ex vivo response. CMV carriers with the relevant HLA were identified by cumulative public TCR beta family frequency.

TCRdb processed the reads anew with MiXCR; each CDR3 protein has one entry. The sample carries 120,000 to 150,000 distinct CDR3 sequences, approximately 5.9% recorded once. Turning to this clonotype: Its antigen is not known.

The gene calls are TRBV27 and TRBJ1-1, with no clear D. The source material was PBMCs. The receptor comes from a human donor in good health (CMV status not recorded). Some clones in this sample may be carry-over from other donors' samples. The CDR3 protein is CASSSGRYTEAFF. The DNA for the CDR3 is TGTGCCAGCAGTTCTGGGCGATACACTGAAGCTTTCTTT.